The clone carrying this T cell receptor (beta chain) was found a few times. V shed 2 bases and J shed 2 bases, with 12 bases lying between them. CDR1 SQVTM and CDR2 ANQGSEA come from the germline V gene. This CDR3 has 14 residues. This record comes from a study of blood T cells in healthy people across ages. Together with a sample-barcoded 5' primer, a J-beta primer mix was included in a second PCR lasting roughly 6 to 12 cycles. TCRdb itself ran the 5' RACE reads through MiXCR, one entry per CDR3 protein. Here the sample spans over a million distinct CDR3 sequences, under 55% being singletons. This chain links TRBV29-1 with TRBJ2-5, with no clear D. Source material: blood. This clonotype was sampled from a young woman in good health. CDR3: CSVEKGGEQETQYF. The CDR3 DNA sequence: TGCAGCGTTGAAAAGGGCGGAGAACAAGAGACCCAGTACTTC.